Following are 24 T cell receptor beta chains from one sample sequenced in a study of blood T cell repertoires in COVID-19. The table came from immunoSEQ multiplex PCR; TCRdb's copy has only in-frame clones and leaves some out. The table lists roughly 320,000 clones, more than 90% of them singletons. Sequenced material: PBMCs or T cells enriched from blood (not recorded which). The receptors originated from a woman in her twenties or thirties who had been exposed to COVID-19.

This sequence joins TRBV6-5 and TRBJ2-7, with TRBD2 identical over 9 bases. V lost 2 bases to trimming and J lost 1 base; unmatched junction nucleotides: 0. The CDR3 is 14 residues long. CDR1 is MNHEY and CDR2 is SVGAGI in the germline V gene. This chain's CDR3 is CASSYSGGSYEQYF. The CDR3 DNA reads TGTGCCAGCAGTTACAGCGGGGGGTCCTACGAGCAGTACTTC.

The chain combines TRBV5-8 with TRBJ1-2, with 7 bases aligning to TRBD1. The CDR3 totals 15 residues. J gave up 3 bases and V 4 bases, and 9 bases lay outside the gene matches. Germline V CDR1 and CDR2: SGHTS, YDEGEE. This CDR3 is CASSLSVQGHYGYTF. DNA of the CDR3: TGTGCCAGCAGCCTGTCGGTACAGGGGCACTATGGCTACACCTTC.

The chain joins TRBV18 to TRBJ1-1; no clear D gene. CDR1 and CDR2 (germline): KGHSH, LQKENI. Trimming took 3 bases from V and 0 from J, leaving 8 bases between them. CDR3 length: 14 residues. The CDR3 DNA is TGTGCCAGCTCACCGCATACGGTGAACACTGAAGCTTTCTTT. This codes for CASSPHTVNTEAFF.

The chain has TRBV27 and TRBJ2-3; 7 bases agree with TRBD1. V trimming: 5 bases; J trimming: 4 bases; junction bases outside the gene matches: 15. The CDR3 sequence is 17 residues long. Germline values: CDR1 MNHEY, CDR2 SMNVEV (reference sequence). The DNA for the CDR3 is TGTGCCAGCAGTATCCTACAGGGGCCACTTACGGCAGATACGCAGTATTTT. It codes for CASSILQGPLTADTQYF.

The CDR3, as DNA: TGTGCCAGCAGTAAACAGGGCCTTCGCTCTGGGGCCAACGTCCTGACTTTC. It specifies CASSKQGLRSGANVLTF. This chain uses TRBV27 with TRBJ2-6, with D perhaps TRBD1 (6 bases). The CDR3 spans 17 residues. Trimming stripped 5 bases from V and 0 bases from J, with 14 bases between. The germline CDR1 and CDR2 sequences are MNHEY and SMNVEV (reference sequence).

The chain joins TRBV18 to TRBJ1-4; 8 bases agree with TRBD1. Losses at the gene ends were 3 bases for V and 6 bases for J; bases not matched to a gene: 6. Germline V gives CDR1 KGHSH, CDR2 LQKENI. This CDR3 spans 15 amino acids. The chain's CDR3 is CASSPKDRVDEKLFF. The CDR3 DNA is TGTGCCAGCTCACCTAAGGACAGGGTTGATGAAAAACTGTTTTTT.

CDR3 coding DNA: TGCGCCAGCAGTGAGACCCGCCGCGTGGGCCCAGGGTACTTC. Encoded protein: CASSETRRVGPGYF. This chain uses TRBV10-2 with TRBJ2-4; no clear D. Per germline, CDR1 WSHSY and CDR2 SAAADI. This CDR3 region has 14 residues. V was cut by 2 bases and J by 15 bases, with 20 bases left in between.

This chain joins TRBV5-1 and TRBJ1-1; no definite D call. This CDR3 has 15 residues. The V and J ends lost 5 bases and 3 bases respectively, with 17 bases between them. The germline CDR1 and CDR2 sequences are SGHRS and YFSETQ. In DNA form, the CDR3 reads TGCGCCAGCAGAAATGCGGAGGATCCATACACTGAAGCTTTCTTT. The encoded protein is CASRNAEDPYTEAFF. The whole variable domain, remainder taken from reference TRBV5-1 and TRBJ1-1, is KAGVTQTPRYLIKTRGQQVTLSCSPISGHRSVSWYQQTPGQGLQFLFEYFSETQRNKGNFPGRFSGRQFSNSRSEMNVSTLELGDSALYLCASRNAEDPYTEAFFGQGTRLTVV.

This clone was seen only a few times. This chain links TRBV27 with TRBJ1-5; no clear D. V lost 3 bases to trimming and J lost 4 bases, with 10 bases between them. In germline, CDR1 is MNHEY, CDR2 SMNVEV (reference sequence). The CDR3 is 14 amino acids. This CDR3 reads CASSLTYRNQPQHF. The CDR3 region has the DNA TGTGCCAGCAGTTTGACATATCGGAATCAGCCCCAGCATTTT.

The chain has TRBV12-3 or TRBV12-4 and TRBJ1-3; D remains ambiguous. Trimming stripped 7 bases from V and 3 bases from J, with 10 bases between. The CDR3 is made up of 13 amino acids. In DNA, the CDR3 is TGTGCCAGCACCAAACACAATGGAAACACCATATATTTT. Protein product: CASTKHNGNTIYF.

This clone was seen just once. This chain connects TRBV6-2 or TRBV6-3 to TRBJ2-5, with 10 bases aligning to TRBD2. This CDR3 comprises 15 residues. V shed 4 bases and J 2 bases; nucleotides not matched to a gene: 4. Germline-derived CDR1 and CDR2 are MNHEY and SVGEGT. The CDR3 DNA is TGTGCCAGCAGTTTCCGGACTAGCGGACAAGAGACCCAGTACTTC. This codes for CASSFRTSGQETQYF.

V gene TRBV9 combines with J gene TRBJ2-3, with a weak D call TRBD2 (5 bases). The germline gives CDR1 SGDLS, CDR2 YYNGEE. The CDR3 runs to 13 residues. Trimming took 3 bases from V and 7 from J, leaving 12 bases between them. CDR3 sequence reads: CASSARRLNTQYF. The CDR3 nucleotides read TGTGCCAGCAGCGCGCGGAGGTTAAATACGCAGTATTTT.

V gene TRBV5-1 combines with J gene TRBJ2-5, with 8 bases matching TRBD1. V lost 0 bases to trimming and J lost 2 bases; unmatched junction nucleotides: 12. From germline, CDR1 is SGHRS and CDR2 YFSETQ. The CDR3 loop spans 18 amino acids. DNA for the CDR3: TGCGCCAGCAGCTTGGTTTTTCGTCGGACAGGGATTCAAGAGACCCAGTACTTC. Translated: CASSLVFRRTGIQETQYF.

The chain combines TRBV7-6 with TRBJ2-2; a weak D match, TRBD2 (5 bases). V gave up 5 bases and J gave up 7 bases, with 11 bases separating them. This CDR3 is built from 13 residues. Germline values: CDR1 SGHVS, CDR2 FNYEAQ. The CDR3 bases are TGTGCCAGCAGCCCACCTAGCATCGGGGAGCTGTTTTTT. Its translation is CASSPPSIGELFF. Together with reference TRBV7-6 and TRBJ2-2, the CDR3 gives the full variable domain: GAGVSQSPRYKVTKRGQDVALRCDPISGHVSLYWYRQALGQGPEFLTYFNYEAQQDKSGLPNDRFSAERPEGSISTLTIQRTEQRDSAMYRCASSPPSIGELFFGEGSRLTVL.

This clone was seen just once. The chain joins TRBV7-8 to TRBJ2-3, with a tentative D call TRBD2 (6 bases). With 4 bases removed from V and 5 bases from J, the gap between germline ends came to 16 bases. The CDR3 extends over 15 amino acids. Germline V gene data show CDR1 as SGHVS and CDR2 as FQNEAQ. This chain's CDR3 is CASSSRGTLEDTQYF. In nucleotides, the CDR3 is TGTGCCAGCAGCTCCCGGGGGACTCTGGAAGATACGCAGTATTTT.

This clone appeared a single time. The identical CDR3 is also encoded by other nucleotide sequences in the sample. V and J are TRBV5-1 and TRBJ1-1; 8 positions match TRBD1. The junction had 3 bases not matched to a gene; V was cut back by 1 base and J by 4 bases. This CDR3 has 14 residues. The V gene's germline CDR1 is SGHRS and CDR2 YFSETQ. Here the CDR3 DNA reads TGCGCCAGCAGCTTGCTGGACAGGGCCACTGAAGCTTTCTTT. It encodes CASSLLDRATEAFF.

This chain joins TRBV5-5 and TRBJ1-2, with unresolved D. CDR3 length equals 15 residues. Looked up from germline, CDR1 is SGHKS and CDR2 is YYEKEE (reference sequence). V lost 1 base to trimming and J lost 7 bases, with 17 bases between them. The CDR3 loop is CASSLTRVGFGGYTF. Here the CDR3 DNA reads TGTGCCAGCAGCTTGACGCGGGTGGGGTTTGGTGGCTACACCTTC.

The chain employs TRBV9 and TRBJ1-5; tentative D call: TRBD1 (5 bases). V was shortened by 0 bases and J by 2 bases, with 12 bases between the two germline ends. Germline V gene lookup returns CDR1 SGDLS and CDR2 YYNGEE. The CDR3 sequence is 16 residues long. CDR3 nucleotides: TGTGCCAGCAGCGTAGAAATCAGGGAACGCAATCAGCCCCAGCATTTT. Translating gives CASSVEIRERNQPQHF.

This clone has just a few counts. The V call is TRBV5-6, the J call TRBJ1-2; 9 bases align to TRBD1. The V and J ends lost 0 bases and 8 bases, in that order; junction bases with no gene match: 2. This CDR3 spans 13 amino acids. Germline CDR1 reads SGHDT; CDR2 reads YYEEEE. The DNA for the CDR3 is TGTGCCAGCAGCTTGGGACAGGGGGTCGGCTACACCTTC. It yields the protein CASSLGQGVGYTF. Drawing the rest from reference TRBV5-6 and TRBJ1-2, the complete variable domain is DAGVTQSPTHLIKTRGQQVTLRCSPKSGHDTVSWYQQALGQGPQFIFQYYEEEERQRGNFPDRFSGHQFPNYSSELNVNALLLGDSALYLCASSLGQGVGYTFGSGTRLTVV.

This clone was seen a single time. This chain connects TRBV7-2 to TRBJ1-2; the D gene is possibly TRBD1 (5 bases). The CDR3 loop spans 15 amino acids. The ends were cut back, 0 bases at V and 1 base at J, with 9 bases in the middle. Looked up from germline, CDR1 is SGHTA and CDR2 is FQGNSA. This chain's CDR3 is CASSLAPGLNYGYTF. CDR3 sequence (DNA): TGTGCCAGCAGCTTAGCTCCAGGGCTTAACTATGGCTACACCTTC.

This clone was seen just once. This CDR3 reads CASSIRQGHYGYTF. CDR3 in DNA: TGTGCCAGTAGTATCCGGCAGGGGCACTATGGCTACACCTTC. The gene calls are TRBV19 and TRBJ1-2, with D possibly matching TRBD1 (6 bases). CDR1 LNHDA and CDR2 SQIVND come from the germline V gene (reference sequence). CDR3 length equals 14 residues. V was clipped by 3 bases and J by 3 bases, with 11 bases between them.

This chain connects TRBV7-8 to TRBJ1-2; D remains unclear. Trimming shortened V by 5 bases and J by 3 bases, and 19 bases separated the two germline ends. The CDR3 runs to 16 residues. Germline V lookup: CDR1 SGHVS, CDR2 FQNEAQ. The CDR3 loop reads CASSPGSAGAHYGYTF. The CDR3 region has the DNA TGTGCCAGCAGCCCGGGAAGCGCGGGCGCCCACTATGGCTACACCTTC.

The V and J genes are TRBV29-1 and TRBJ1-1; D unclear. From germline, CDR1 is SQVTM and CDR2 ANQGSEA. The CDR3 has 13 residues. The V end lost 4 bases, the J end lost 0 bases, and 9 bases lay between the germline ends. The CDR3 loop reads CSVAPLMNTEAFF. CDR3 DNA: TGCAGCGTTGCGCCACTCATGAACACTGAAGCTTTCTTT. Together with reference TRBV29-1 and TRBJ1-1, the CDR3 gives the full variable domain: SAVISQKPSRDICQRGTSLTIQCQVDSQVTMMFWYRQQPGQSLTLIATANQGSEATYESGFVIDKFPISRPNLTFSTLTVSNMSPEDSSIYLCSVAPLMNTEAFFGQGTRLTVV.

This clone was seen just once. V is TRBV19 and J is TRBJ2-1; no clear D gene. Trimming took off 9 bases at V and 4 bases at J, with 19 bases between the two ends. The CDR3 sequence is 15 residues long. Germline V gene data show CDR1 as LNHDA and CDR2 as SQIVND (reference sequence). The CDR3 nucleotides read TGTGCCAGCAGATTGGCCTCTGCGGCTTACAATGAGCAGTTCTTC. Translation: CASRLASAAYNEQFF. Full variable domain (outside the CDR3, taken from reference TRBV19 and TRBJ2-1): DGGITQSPKYLFRKEGQNVTLSCEQNLNHDAMYWYRQDPGQGLRLIYYSQIVNDFQKGDIAEGYSVSREKKESFPLTVTSAQKNPTAFYLCASRLASAAYNEQFFGPGTRLTVL.